The 13 T cell receptor beta chains given below trace back to one sample, sequenced in a study of control samples from healthy donors and cancer patients. Sequencing used immunoSEQ multiplex PCR; TCRdb keeps in-frame clones, though not all of them. This table has fewer than 200,000 clones, just over 85% appearing once. What was sequenced was blood. Receptors were obtained from a young woman in good health.

The chain joins TRBV2 to TRBJ1-1, with TRBD1 as a possible D gene (5 bases). The germline V gene has CDR1 SNHLY and CDR2 FYNNEI. The CDR3 consists of 13 residues. V lost 8 bases and J 1 base, leaving 11 bases between the germline ends. The CDR3: CASGFRENTEAFF. The CDR3 coding sequence is TGTGCCAGCGGGTTCAGGGAGAACACTGAAGCTTTCTTT.

The chain has TRBV20-1 and TRBJ2-3; no reliable D call. Trimming left V 4 bases short and J 5 bases short, with 7 bases between. Germline V lookup: CDR1 DFQATT, CDR2 SNEGSKA (reference sequence). This CDR3 has 11 residues. The CDR3 sequence: CSAKEVDTQYF. CDR3 bases: TGCAGTGCTAAGGAAGTAGATACGCAGTATTTT.

The rearrangement links TRBV7-8 to TRBJ2-5, with TRBD2 matching over 9 bases. CDR1 is SGHVS, CDR2 FQNEAQ, per germline. The CDR3 loop spans 14 amino acids. V lost 5 bases to trimming and J lost 5 bases; unmatched junction nucleotides: 6. CDR3 sequence: CASSRRLAGETQYF. The CDR3 DNA is TGTGCCAGCAGCCGTCGGCTAGCGGGGGAGACCCAGTACTTC.

This rearrangement joins TRBV13 to TRBJ2-3, with unresolved D. The V gene's germline CDR1 is PRHDT and CDR2 FYEKMQ (reference sequence). This CDR3 has 14 residues. The germline V and J ends were trimmed by 0 bases and 0 bases, with 4 bases remaining between them. Here the CDR3 DNA reads TGTGCCAGCAGCTTAGGGACTAGCACAGATACGCAGTATTTT. Amino acids: CASSLGTSTDTQYF.

V is TRBV29-1 and J is TRBJ2-2; no definite D call. Germline lookup yields CDR1 SQVTM and CDR2 ANQGSEA. The CDR3 consists of 15 residues. Trimming removed 2 bases at V and 2 bases at J, with 12 bases between. The CDR3 DNA follows: TGCAGCGTTGAATGGTCTACAGACAACACCGGGGAGCTGTTTTTT. It translates to CSVEWSTDNTGELFF.

The chain employs TRBV25-1 and TRBJ1-2; D may be TRBD1 (5 bases). The CDR3 runs to 13 residues. Per the germline V gene, CDR1 is MGHDK and CDR2 is SYGVNS. V lost 4 bases and J lost 6, with 12 bases in between. CDR3 region: CASSVTAMDGYTF. The CDR3 DNA reads as TGTGCCAGCAGTGTGACAGCGATGGATGGCTACACCTTC.

This clone appeared a few times. The chain uses TRBV7-9 and TRBJ1-2; tentatively, D is TRBD1 (6 bases). Germline V gives CDR1 SEHNR, CDR2 FQNEAQ (reference sequence). The CDR3 length is 14 residues. V shed 1 base and J shed 8 bases, with 14 bases lying between them. CDR3 sequence: CASSLDRAPTGYTF. In nucleotides, the CDR3 is TGTGCCAGCAGCTTAGACAGGGCCCCTACGGGCTACACCTTC. Full variable domain (missing parts from reference TRBV7-9 and TRBJ1-2): DTGVSQNPRHKITKRGQNVTFRCDPISEHNRLYWYRQTLGQGPEFLTYFQNEAQLEKSRLLSDRFSAERPKGSFSTLEIQRTEQGDSAMYLCASSLDRAPTGYTFGSGTRLTVV.

The chain recombines TRBV30 with TRBJ1-5; D gene unclear. The CDR3 runs 15 residues. Germline loops: CDR1 GTSNPN, CDR2 SVGIG (reference sequence). Trimming removed 0 bases at V and 7 bases at J, with 16 bases between. The CDR3 region has the DNA TGTGCCTGGAGTGTGGAGCCGGCCAGACTCCAGCCCCAGCATTTT. Protein sequence: CAWSVEPARLQPQHF.

The V and J genes are TRBV4-1 and TRBJ1-1; 7 nucleotides agree with TRBD1. V trimming: 1 base; J trimming: 3 bases; junction bases outside the gene matches: 5. The CDR3 has 15 amino acids. Germline CDR1 reads MGHRA; CDR2 reads YSYEKL. This CDR3 is CASSQGRRGYTEAFF. DNA for the CDR3: TGCGCCAGCAGCCAAGGTCGCAGGGGGTACACTGAAGCTTTCTTT.

Remarks on this clone: The sample has other DNA sequences that encode this CDR3 too. The chain carries TRBV23-1 and TRBJ2-2, with 8 positions matching TRBD2. TRBV23-1 is reported as an ORF; its role is uncertain. Trimming at V came to 4 bases and at J to 8 bases, leaving 18 bases not matched to a gene. The CDR3 runs 18 residues. In DNA, the CDR3 is TGCGCCAGCAGTCTCTTTTTCCTTGGCCGGGGGGGGACGGGGGAGCTGTTTTTT. Amino acid sequence: CASSLFFLGRGGTGELFF.

This sequence joins TRBV19 and TRBJ1-1; D call uncertain. The CDR3 covers 12 residues. Per germline, CDR1 LNHDA and CDR2 SQIVND (reference sequence). Trimming took 3 bases from V and 7 from J, leaving 9 bases between them. The CDR3 sequence is CASSIAQFEAFF. In nucleotides, the CDR3 is TGTGCCAGTAGTATTGCACAGTTTGAAGCTTTCTTT. The variable domain in full, completed from reference TRBV19 and TRBJ1-1, reads DGGITQSPKYLFRKEGQNVTLSCEQNLNHDAMYWYRQDPGQGLRLIYYSQIVNDFQKGDIAEGYSVSREKKESFPLTVTSAQKNPTAFYLCASSIAQFEAFFGQGTRLTVV.

The rearrangement uses TRBV6-4 and TRBJ1-2; tentatively, D is TRBD1 (5 bases). The CDR3 sequence is 16 residues long. CDR1 MRHNA and CDR2 SNTAGT come from the germline V gene. Trimming removed 1 base from V and 5 bases from J, with 17 bases in between. DNA for the CDR3: TGTGCCAGCAGTGACTGGTCGGCAGGGATGGAGTATGGCTACACCTTC. Protein sequence: CASSDWSAGMEYGYTF.

The chain carries TRBV25-1 and TRBJ2-7, with 9 bases identical to TRBD1. This CDR3 has 11 amino acids. After removal of 10 bases from V and 5 bases from J, the junction contained 3 bases not matched to a gene. Germline V gene sequence: CDR1 MGHDK, CDR2 SYGVNS. CDR3 sequence (DNA): TGTGCCACGGGACAGGGTGACGAGCAGTACTTC. Protein: CATGQGDEQYF.